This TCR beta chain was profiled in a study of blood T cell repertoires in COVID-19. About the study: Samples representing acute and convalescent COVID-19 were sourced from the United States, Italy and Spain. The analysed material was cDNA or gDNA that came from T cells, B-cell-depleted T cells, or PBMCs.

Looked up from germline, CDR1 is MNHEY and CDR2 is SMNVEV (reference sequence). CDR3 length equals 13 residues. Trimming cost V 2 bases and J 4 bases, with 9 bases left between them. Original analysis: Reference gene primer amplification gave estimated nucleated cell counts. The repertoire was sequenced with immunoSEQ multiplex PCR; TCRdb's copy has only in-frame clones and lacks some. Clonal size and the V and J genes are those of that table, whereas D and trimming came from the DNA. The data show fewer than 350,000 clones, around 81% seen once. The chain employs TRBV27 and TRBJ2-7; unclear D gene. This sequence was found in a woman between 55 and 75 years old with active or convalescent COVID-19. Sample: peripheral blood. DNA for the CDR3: TGTGCCAGCAGTTTAAACAGTTTGTACGAGCAGTACTTC. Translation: CASSLNSLYEQYF.